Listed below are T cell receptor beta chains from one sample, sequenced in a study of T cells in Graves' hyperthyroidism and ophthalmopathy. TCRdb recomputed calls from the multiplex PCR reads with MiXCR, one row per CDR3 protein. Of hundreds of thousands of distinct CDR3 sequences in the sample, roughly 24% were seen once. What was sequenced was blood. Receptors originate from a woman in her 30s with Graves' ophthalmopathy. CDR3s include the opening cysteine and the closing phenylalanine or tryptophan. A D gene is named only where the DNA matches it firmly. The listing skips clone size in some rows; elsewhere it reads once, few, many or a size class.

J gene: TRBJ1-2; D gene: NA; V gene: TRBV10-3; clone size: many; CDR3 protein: CAISESPRDYGYTF; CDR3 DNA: TGTGCCATCAGTGAGTCGCCTCGCGACTATGGCTACACCTTC
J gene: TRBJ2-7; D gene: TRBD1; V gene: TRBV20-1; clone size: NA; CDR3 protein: CSAPVPGQGEYEQYF; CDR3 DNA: TGCAGTGCTCCCGTTCCGGGACAGGGAGAGTACGAGCAGTACTTC
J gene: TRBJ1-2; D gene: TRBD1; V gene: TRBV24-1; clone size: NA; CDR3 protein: CATSENGQGLSGYTF; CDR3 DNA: TGTGCCACCAGTGAGAACGGACAGGGACTCAGTGGCTACACCTTC
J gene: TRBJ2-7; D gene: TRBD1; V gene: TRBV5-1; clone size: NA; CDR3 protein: CASRFGTGEWYEQYF; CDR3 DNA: TGCGCCAGCAGATTCGGGACAGGGGAGTGGTACGAGCAGTACTTC
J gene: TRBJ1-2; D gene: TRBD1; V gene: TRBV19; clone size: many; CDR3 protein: CASSPPDRGAYGYTF; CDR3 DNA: TGTGCCAGTAGTCCCCCGGACAGGGGCGCCTATGGCTACACCTTC
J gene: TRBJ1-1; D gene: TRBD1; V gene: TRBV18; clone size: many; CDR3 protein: CASSTGTGRGTEAFF; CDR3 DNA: TGTGCCAGCTCCACCGGGACAGGGCGGGGCACTGAAGCTTTCTTT
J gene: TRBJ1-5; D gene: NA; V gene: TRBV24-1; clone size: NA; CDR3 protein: CATSDSTGTPSNQPQHF; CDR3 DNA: TGTGCCACCAGTGATTCCACAGGGACACCAAGCAATCAGCCCCAGCATTTT
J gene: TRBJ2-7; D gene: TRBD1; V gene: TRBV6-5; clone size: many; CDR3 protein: CASSCGQGIYEQYF; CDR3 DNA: TGTGCCAGCAGTTGCGGACAGGGCATATACGAGCAGTACTTC
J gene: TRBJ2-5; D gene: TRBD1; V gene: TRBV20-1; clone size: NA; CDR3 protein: CSASPPTGDQETQYF; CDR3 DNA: TGCAGTGCTAGTCCCCCCACAGGGGACCAAGAGACCCAGTACTTC
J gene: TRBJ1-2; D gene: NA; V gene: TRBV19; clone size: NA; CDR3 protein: CASSIDLRGRPNF; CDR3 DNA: TGTGCCAGTAGTATAGATCTTAGGGGACGACCCAACTTC
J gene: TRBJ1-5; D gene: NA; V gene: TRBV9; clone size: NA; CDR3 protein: CASSVVSGEGSNQPQHF; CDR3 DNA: TGTGCCAGCAGCGTAGTGTCAGGGGAAGGAAGCAATCAGCCCCAGCATTTT
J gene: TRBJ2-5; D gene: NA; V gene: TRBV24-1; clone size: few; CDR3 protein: CATSDVRRGATQYF; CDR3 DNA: TGTGCCACCAGTGACGTGCGGCGCGGGGCGACCCAGTACTTC
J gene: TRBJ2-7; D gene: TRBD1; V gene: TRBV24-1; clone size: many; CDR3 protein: CATSDRDRGEQYF; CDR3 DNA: TGTGCCACCAGTGATCGGGACAGGGGCGAGCAGTACTTC